These 10 T cell receptor beta chains originate from one sample sequenced in a study of T-cell reconstitution after alpha-beta-depleted transplantation in children. Library preparation (for TCRbeta) was performed with unique molecular identifiers. TCRdb used MiXCR to reprocess the PCR reads, holding one entry per CDR3 protein. This table holds about 360,000 distinct CDR3 sequences, 13% found once. The specimen was PBMCs, collected from the stem cell graft. Every receptor here comes from a human donor who donated a stem cell graft to a child with Fanconi anemia.

The V gene is TRBV19, the J gene TRBJ1-5; the D gene is possibly TRBD1 (5 bases). CDR3 length: 15 residues. Per germline, CDR1 LNHDA and CDR2 SQIVND (reference sequence). V lost 5 bases and J 3 bases, leaving 14 bases between the germline ends. CDR3 coding DNA: TGTGCCAGTAGTGACGGGGCAGGAATCAATCAGCCCCAGCATTTT. This gives the protein CASSDGAGINQPQHF. Based on the CDR3 plus reference TRBV19 and TRBJ1-5, the full variable domain is DGGITQSPKYLFRKEGQNVTLSCEQNLNHDAMYWYRQDPGQGLRLIYYSQIVNDFQKGDIAEGYSVSREKKESFPLTVTSAQKNPTAFYLCASSDGAGINQPQHFGDGTRLSIL.

This clonotype was counted many times. V gene TRBV20-1 combines with J gene TRBJ2-1; D possibly corresponds to TRBD2 (6 bases). CDR3 length equals 13 residues. V lost 5 bases and J 8 bases, leaving 16 bases between the germline ends. CDR1 and CDR2 from the germline V gene are DFQATT and SNEGSKA (reference sequence). The CDR3 sequence is CSAPHTSRYEQFF. DNA of the CDR3: TGCAGTGCTCCCCATACTAGCCGCTATGAGCAGTTCTTC.

The genes are TRBV2 and TRBJ2-3; 8 nucleotides align to TRBD1. With V trimmed by 6 bases and J by 6 bases, 11 bases remained unmatched. CDR3 length: 15 residues. Germline CDR1 SNHLY, CDR2 FYNNEI. The CDR3 region is CASSLFQGALDTQYF. Here the CDR3 DNA reads TGTGCCAGCAGCCTATTTCAGGGGGCCCTCGATACGCAGTATTTT.

This CDR3 is CASSSAPPSGGGGDTQYF. The CDR3 bases are TGCGCCAGCAGCTCTGCCCCCCCTAGCGGGGGCGGTGGAGATACGCAGTATTTT. V usage is TRBV5-1 and J usage is TRBJ2-3, with 10 bases lining up with TRBD2. V dropped 3 bases and J dropped 5; count of bases not matched to a gene: 15. The length of the CDR3 is 18 residues. Germline CDR1 and CDR2: SGHRS and YFSETQ. Looking up the rest from reference TRBV5-1 and TRBJ2-3 gives the full variable domain: KAGVTQTPRYLIKTRGQQVTLSCSPISGHRSVSWYQQTPGQGLQFLFEYFSETQRNKGNFPGRFSGRQFSNSRSEMNVSTLELGDSALYLCASSSAPPSGGGGDTQYFGPGTRLTVL.

By its share, this clonotype is medium-sized. This rearrangement joins TRBV29-1 to TRBJ1-5; D is uncertain. The V and J ends lost 0 bases and 5 bases respectively, with 11 bases between them. The CDR3 is 14 amino acids. The germline V gene has CDR1 SQVTM and CDR2 ANQGSEA. The CDR3 DNA reads TGCAGCGTTGAAGATGAGAACCGGGATCAGCCCCAGCATTTT. Translation: CSVEDENRDQPQHF.

The V call is TRBV7-8, the J call TRBJ1-2; D might be TRBD1 (6 bases). Germline assignment: CDR1 SGHVS and CDR2 FQNEAQ. V lost 5 bases to trimming and J lost 9 bases, with 19 bases between them. The CDR3 loop spans 14 amino acids. The CDR3 region is CASSHSGGGGSYTF. DNA for the CDR3: TGTGCCAGCAGCCATAGTGGGGGCGGAGGCAGCTACACCTTC. The whole variable domain, remainder taken from reference TRBV7-8 and TRBJ1-2, is GAGVSQSPRYKVAKRGQDVALRCDPISGHVSLFWYQQALGQGPEFLTYFQNEAQLDKSGLPSDRFFAERPEGSVSTLKIQRTQQEDSAVYLCASSHSGGGGSYTFGSGTRLTVV.

This clonotype occurred a few times. The J gene is TRBJ1-1, the V gene TRBV5-1; D is possibly TRBD1 (5 bases). Trimming removed 2 bases at V and 5 bases at J, with 13 bases between. Per germline, CDR1 SGHRS and CDR2 YFSETQ. This CDR3 has 14 residues. CDR3 DNA: TGCGCCAGCAGCTTAAGACAGAGAGAAACTGAAGCTTTCTTT. Its translation is CASSLRQRETEAFF.

There are a few counts of this clonotype. J is TRBJ2-1 and V is TRBV29-1, with 8 bases fitting TRBD1. The trim removed 7 bases at V and 6 bases at J, leaving 2 bases unmatched. This CDR3 spans 11 amino acids. CDR1 is SQVTM, CDR2 ANQGSEA, per germline. CDR3 sequence: CSAGQGNEQFF. The DNA for the CDR3 is TGCAGCGCCGGACAGGGCAATGAGCAGTTCTTC.

A remark on this clonotype: A much larger clone is a single base away; this may be a read error. This chain connects TRBV12-3 or TRBV12-4 to TRBJ2-2; D uncertain. This CDR3 is 12 amino acids long. CDR3 bases: TGTGCCAGCAACAGTTACACCAGGGAGCTGTTTTTT. Amino acids: CASNSYTRELFF.

This chain joins TRBV20-1 and TRBJ1-5; D gene uncertain. With 3 bases removed from V and 8 bases from J, the gap between germline ends came to 14 bases. CDR3 length: 13 residues. Germline-derived CDR1 and CDR2 are DFQATT and SNEGSKA (reference sequence). CDR3 region: CSASSGWDKPQHF. The DNA of the CDR3 is TGCAGTGCTAGTTCGGGGTGGGATAAGCCCCAGCATTTT.